The 17 T cell receptor beta chains presented below share a single source sample, sequenced in a study of cytomegalovirus exposure and HLA in healthy donors. The PCR employed 60 Vbeta primers together with 13 Jbeta primers. Libraries were prepared by immunoSEQ multiplex PCR; TCRdb keeps only in-frame clonotypes and omits some of them. The sample carries approximately 120,000 clones, around 80% recorded once. The sample was PBMCs. The receptor source for this set is a female donor in good health and CMV-seronegative.

The V and J genes are TRBV28 and TRBJ1-6; TRBD1 matches at 9 bases. The CDR3 is 16 residues long. Trimming took 4 bases from V and 4 from J; bases not matched to a gene: 5. Germline V gene lookup returns CDR1 MDHEN and CDR2 SYDVKM. The CDR3 here is CASSSDRGGYNSPLHF. For the CDR3, the DNA is TGTGCCAGCAGTTCAGACAGGGGGGGGTATAATTCACCCCTCCACTTT.

This sequence joins TRBV7-9 and TRBJ2-7, with TRBD2 identical over 13 bases. V dropped 5 bases and J dropped 3; count of bases not matched to a gene: 4. The CDR3 totals 15 residues. From germline, CDR1 is SEHNR and CDR2 FQNEAQ (reference sequence). This CDR3 is CASSTRTSGGYEQYF. For the CDR3, the DNA is TGTGCCAGCAGCACCCGGACTAGCGGGGGCTACGAGCAGTACTTC.

The rearrangement links TRBV18 to TRBJ1-1; TRBD1 aligns across 8 bases. Germline-derived CDR1 and CDR2 are KGHSH and LQKENI. CDR3 size: 15 residues. V gave up 2 bases and J gave up 0 bases; unmatched junction bases: 2. The chain's CDR3 is CASSPRQGMNTEAFF. For the CDR3, the DNA is TGTGCCAGCTCACCAAGACAGGGGATGAACACTGAAGCTTTCTTT.

This clone was picked up one time. V usage is TRBV7-9 and J usage is TRBJ2-7; 11 nucleotides line up with TRBD2. The CDR3 covers 17 residues. V trimming: 5 bases; J trimming: 3 bases; junction bases outside the gene matches: 12. The germline gives CDR1 SEHNR, CDR2 FQNEAQ (reference sequence). The CDR3 sequence: CASSPGLAEIPLYEQYF. DNA for the CDR3: TGTGCCAGCAGCCCGGGACTAGCGGAGATTCCCCTCTACGAGCAGTACTTC.

The chain couples TRBV11-2 to TRBJ2-5; 10 bases line up with TRBD1. The CDR3 consists of 16 residues. The junction had 6 bases not matched to a gene; V was cut back by 1 base and J by 4 bases. Germline V gene lookup returns CDR1 SGHAT and CDR2 FQNNGV. CDR3 DNA: TGTGCCAGCAGCTTAGGGGGGGGGACAGGGGTAGAGACCCAGTACTTC. Its protein product is CASSLGGGTGVETQYF.

The chain employs TRBV30 and TRBJ2-3; D not certain. From germline, CDR1 is GTSNPN and CDR2 SVGIG (reference sequence). Trimming pared 3 bases from V and 1 base from J, leaving 11 bases between. This CDR3 has 14 residues. CDR3 in DNA: TGTGCCTGGAGCTCTCGCGGTGGCACAGATACGCAGTATTTT. Protein sequence: CAWSSRGGTDTQYF.

The V and J genes are TRBV7-9 and TRBJ2-1; TRBD2 matches 9 bases. V gave up 0 bases and J gave up 4 bases; unmatched junction bases: 4. Germline V gene data show CDR1 as SEHNR and CDR2 as FQNEAQ (reference sequence). The CDR3 extends over 16 amino acids. The CDR3 DNA sequence: TGTGCCAGCAGCTTAGCGGCGGGGGGGCCGTACAATGAGCAGTTCTTC. It yields the protein CASSLAAGGPYNEQFF.

V is TRBV7-3 and J is TRBJ2-5, with TRBD2 matching over 8 bases. CDR1 is SGHTA and CDR2 is FQGTGA in the germline V gene. This CDR3 spans 15 amino acids. The trim removed 3 bases at V and 2 bases at J, leaving 5 bases unmatched. CDR3 in DNA: TGTGCCAGCAGCTTCGTCGGGGGGGGGCAAGAGACCCAGTACTTC. Protein: CASSFVGGGQETQYF.

The V call is TRBV6-4, the J call TRBJ2-3; 7 bases align to TRBD2. CDR1 MRHNA and CDR2 SNTAGT come from the germline V gene. The CDR3 length is 13 residues. V shed 9 bases, J shed 4 bases, and the junction held 7 bases outside the gene matches. CDR3 coding DNA: TGTGCCAGTAGTCGGCTAGCGGCAGATACGCAGTATTTT. Encoded protein: CASSRLAADTQYF.

V and J are TRBV6-1 and TRBJ2-7; 8 positions agree with TRBD1. Germline V gene data show CDR1 as MNHNS and CDR2 as SASEGT. V lost 4 bases to trimming and J lost 3 bases; unmatched junction nucleotides: 2. The CDR3 runs 13 residues. The CDR3, as DNA: TGTGCCAGCAGTGGGACAGGGCACTACGAGCAGTACTTC. It encodes CASSGTGHYEQYF.

The chain combines TRBV6-5 with TRBJ1-5, with D perhaps matching TRBD1 (6 bases). The V end lost 6 bases, the J end lost 4 bases, and 16 bases lay between the germline ends. In germline, CDR1 is MNHEY, CDR2 SVGAGI. The CDR3 length is 15 residues. CDR3 in DNA: TGTGCCAGCAGACCTCCCGGGGGGCAAAATCAGCCCCAGCATTTT. Translation gives CASRPPGGQNQPQHF.

The rearrangement uses TRBV4-1 and TRBJ1-4; D gene uncertain. The germline gives CDR1 MGHRA, CDR2 YSYEKL. The CDR3 spans 18 residues. V lost 0 bases and J 0 bases, leaving 14 bases between the germline ends. As DNA, the CDR3 is TGCGCCAGCAGCCAAGACCCACCCGCCCGGGCAACTAATGAAAAACTGTTTTTT. Translated: CASSQDPPARATNEKLFF.

The genes are TRBV6-1 and TRBJ2-2; 9 bases agree with TRBD2. The V gene's germline CDR1 is MNHNS and CDR2 SASEGT. CDR3 length: 17 amino acids. V dropped 4 bases and J dropped 0; count of bases not matched to a gene: 6. CDR3 in amino acids: CASSAQAGGANTGELFF. The CDR3 DNA reads TGTGCCAGCAGTGCACAGGCGGGGGGGGCGAACACCGGGGAGCTGTTTTTT.

The chain carries TRBV7-8 and TRBJ2-1, with TRBD2 identical over 10 bases. The ends lost 5 bases at V and 5 bases at J; junction bases unmatched: 15. Per germline, CDR1 SGHVS and CDR2 FQNEAQ. This CDR3 is 18 amino acids long. This chain's CDR3 is CASSRRPEREGYHNEQFF. CDR3 nucleotide sequence: TGTGCCAGCAGCCGAAGGCCCGAGCGGGAGGGCTACCACAATGAGCAGTTCTTC. Combining the CDR3 with reference TRBV7-8 and TRBJ2-1 gives the whole variable domain GAGVSQSPRYKVAKRGQDVALRCDPISGHVSLFWYQQALGQGPEFLTYFQNEAQLDKSGLPSDRFFAERPEGSVSTLKIQRTQQEDSAVYLCASSRRPEREGYHNEQFFGPGTRLTVL.

V and J are TRBV11-3 and TRBJ2-2; D is perhaps TRBD2 (5 bases). This CDR3 contains 15 residues. In germline, CDR1 is SGHNT, CDR2 YENEEA. Trimming removed 3 bases from V and 4 bases from J, with 12 bases in between. CDR3 DNA: TGTGCCAGCAGCTTGGGAGCGATTTCCACCGGGGAGCTGTTTTTT. Protein sequence: CASSLGAISTGELFF.

CDR3 DNA sequence: TGTGCCAGCATCCTGAAAGGTACAGGGGCTCCTGAAGCTTTCTTT. Protein sequence: CASILKGTGAPEAFF. This chain uses TRBV6-1 with TRBJ1-1; the match to TRBD1 covers 7 bases. The CDR3 spans 15 residues. The V gene end was trimmed by 7 bases and the J gene end by 6 bases; junction bases not matched to a gene: 14. Germline values: CDR1 MNHNS, CDR2 SASEGT.

This rearrangement joins TRBV5-4 to TRBJ2-1, with TRBD1 identical over 10 bases. Trimming at V came to 0 bases and at J to 7 bases, leaving 4 bases not matched to a gene. Germline V lookup: CDR1 SGHNT, CDR2 YYREEE (reference sequence). This CDR3 comprises 15 residues. The CDR3 DNA reads TGTGCCAGCAGCTTGGTGGGGGACAGGGGTAATGAGCAGTTCTTC. Its protein product is CASSLVGDRGNEQFF.